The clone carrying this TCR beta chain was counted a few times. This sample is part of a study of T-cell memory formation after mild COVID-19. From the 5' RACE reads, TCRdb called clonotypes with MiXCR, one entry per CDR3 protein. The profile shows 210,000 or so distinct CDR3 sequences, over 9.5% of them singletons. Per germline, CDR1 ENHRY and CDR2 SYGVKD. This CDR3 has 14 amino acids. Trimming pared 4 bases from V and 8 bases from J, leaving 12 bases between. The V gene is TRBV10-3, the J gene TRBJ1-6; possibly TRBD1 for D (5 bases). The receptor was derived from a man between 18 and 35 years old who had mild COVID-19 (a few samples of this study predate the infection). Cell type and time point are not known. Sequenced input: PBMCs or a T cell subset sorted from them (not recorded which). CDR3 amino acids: CAISATVRDSPLHF. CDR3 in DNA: TGTGCCATCAGTGCGACAGTCAGAGATTCACCCCTCCACTTT.